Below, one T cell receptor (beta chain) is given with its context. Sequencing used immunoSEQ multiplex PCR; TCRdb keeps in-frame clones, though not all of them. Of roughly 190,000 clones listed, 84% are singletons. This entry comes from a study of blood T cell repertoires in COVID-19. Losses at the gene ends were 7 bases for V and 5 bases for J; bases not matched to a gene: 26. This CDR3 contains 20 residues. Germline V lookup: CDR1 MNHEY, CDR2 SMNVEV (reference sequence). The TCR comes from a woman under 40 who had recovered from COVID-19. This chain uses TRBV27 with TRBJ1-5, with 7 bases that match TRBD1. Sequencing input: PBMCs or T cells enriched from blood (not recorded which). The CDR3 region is CASKPKRRTGKLFWDQPQHF. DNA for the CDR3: TGTGCCAGCAAACCAAAAAGAAGGACAGGAAAACTTTTTTGGGATCAGCCCCAGCATTTT.